This paragraph covers one TCR beta chain sequence. The data stem from a study of blood T cell repertoires in COVID-19. For the study at large: Both acute and convalescent COVID-19 samples were obtained from the United States, Italy and Spain. PBMCs, B-cell-depleted T cells, or T cells were the source of the cDNA or gDNA that made up the material.

In the authors' workflow: For nucleated cells, counts were estimated from reference gene primer amplification. Measured with immunoSEQ multiplex PCR; TCRdb has only the in-frame clones, and not every one. Clonal size and the V and J genes are those of that table, whereas D and trimming came from the DNA. The data contain roughly 250,000 clones, approximately 79% of them singletons. The TCR originated in a woman of 80 years or more with active or convalescent COVID-19. The sequenced sample consisted of peripheral blood.

CDR3 sequence reads: CASSLGTGGSNQPQHF. As DNA, the CDR3 is TGTGCCAGCAGCTTGGGTACAGGGGGGAGCAATCAGCCCCAGCATTTT. The rearrangement uses TRBV5-6 and TRBJ1-5; 8 bases line up with TRBD1. V lost 0 bases to trimming and J lost 1 base; unmatched junction nucleotides: 3. CDR1 and CDR2 (germline): SGHDT, YYEEEE. The CDR3 length is 16 residues. The full variable domain, its missing parts supplied by reference TRBV5-6 and TRBJ1-5, is DAGVTQSPTHLIKTRGQQVTLRCSPKSGHDTVSWYQQALGQGPQFIFQYYEEEERQRGNFPDRFSGHQFPNYSSELNVNALLLGDSALYLCASSLGTGGSNQPQHFGDGTRLSIL.